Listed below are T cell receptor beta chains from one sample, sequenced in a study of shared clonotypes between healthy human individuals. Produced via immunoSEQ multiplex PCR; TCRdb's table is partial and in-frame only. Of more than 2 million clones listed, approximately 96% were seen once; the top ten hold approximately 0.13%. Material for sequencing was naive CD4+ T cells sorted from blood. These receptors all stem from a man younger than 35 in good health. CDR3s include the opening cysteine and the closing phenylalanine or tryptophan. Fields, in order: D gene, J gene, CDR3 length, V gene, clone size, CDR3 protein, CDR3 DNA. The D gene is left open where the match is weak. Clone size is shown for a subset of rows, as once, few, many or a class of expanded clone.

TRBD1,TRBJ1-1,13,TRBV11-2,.,CASSPDRATEAFF,TGTGCCAGCAGCCCGGACAGGGCCACTGAAGCTTTCTTT
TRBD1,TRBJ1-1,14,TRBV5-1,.,CASSLQGADTEAFF,TGCGCCAGCAGCTTACAGGGGGCCGACACTGAAGCTTTCTTT
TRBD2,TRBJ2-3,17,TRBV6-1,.,CASSESGLVVLTDTQYF,TGTGCCAGCAGTGAGTCGGGACTAGTAGTCCTCACAGATACGCAGTATTTT
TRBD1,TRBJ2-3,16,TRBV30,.,CAWTRDRVAGTDTQYF,TGTGCCTGGACCAGAGACAGGGTAGCTGGCACAGATACGCAGTATTTT
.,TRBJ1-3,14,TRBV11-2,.,CASSRDSSGNTIYF,TGTGCCAGCAGCCGTGACAGCTCTGGAAACACCATATATTTT
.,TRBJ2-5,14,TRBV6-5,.,CASRLHGLGETQYF,TGTGCCAGCAGGCTACATGGCCTCGGGGAGACCCAGTACTTC
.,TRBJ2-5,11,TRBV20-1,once,CSLLGRETQYF,TGCAGTTTACTGGGGCGCGAGACCCAGTACTTC
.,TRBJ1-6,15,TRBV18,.,CASSLPGYNNSPLHF,TGTGCCAGCTCACTCCCAGGGTATAATAATTCACCCCTCCACTTT
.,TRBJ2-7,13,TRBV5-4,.,CASSLGARDEQYF,TGTGCCAGCAGCTTGGGGGCTCGGGACGAGCAGTACTTC
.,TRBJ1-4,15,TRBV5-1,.,CASSLGGQDNEKLFF,TGCGCCAGCAGCTTGGGGGGTCAGGATAATGAAAAACTGTTTTTT
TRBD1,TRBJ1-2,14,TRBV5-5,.,CASSLADREYGYTF,TGTGCCAGCAGCTTGGCGGACAGGGAGTATGGCTACACCTTC
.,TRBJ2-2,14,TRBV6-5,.,CASSYSVFGGELFF,TGTGCCAGCAGTTACTCGGTATTTGGCGGGGAGCTGTTTTTT
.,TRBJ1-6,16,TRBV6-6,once,CASSIRAGHHNSPLHF,TGTGCCAGCAGTATACGTGCCGGACACCATAATTCACCCCTCCACTTT
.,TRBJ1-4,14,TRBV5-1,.,CASSLTNSNEKLFF,TGCGCCAGCAGCTTGACGAATTCTAATGAAAAACTGTTTTTT
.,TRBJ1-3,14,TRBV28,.,CASSKDYVGNTIYF,TGTGCCAGCAGCAAGGATTATGTTGGAAACACCATATATTTT
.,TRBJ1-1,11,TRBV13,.,CASSLNTEAFF,TGTGCCAGCAGCCTAAACACTGAAGCTTTCTTT
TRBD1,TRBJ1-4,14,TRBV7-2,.,CASSSDRGNEKLFF,TGTGCCAGCAGCTCGGACAGGGGTAACGAAAAACTGTTTTTT
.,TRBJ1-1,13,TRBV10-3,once,CAMTQGGDTEAFF,TGTGCCATGACTCAGGGTGGGGACACTGAAGCTTTCTTT
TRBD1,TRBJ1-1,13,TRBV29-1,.,CSVEGARGTEAFF,TGCAGCGTCGAGGGGGCTCGGGGCACTGAAGCTTTCTTT
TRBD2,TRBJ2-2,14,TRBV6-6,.,CASSTGPGGGELFF,TGTGCCAGCAGTACCGGTCCGGGAGGCGGGGAGCTGTTTTTT
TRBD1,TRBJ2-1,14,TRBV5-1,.,CASSLGQGVNEQFF,TGCGCCAGCAGCTTGGGACAGGGGGTGAATGAGCAGTTCTTC
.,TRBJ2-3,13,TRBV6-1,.,CASSESRGDTQYF,TGTGCCAGCAGTGAATCGAGAGGGGATACGCAGTATTTT
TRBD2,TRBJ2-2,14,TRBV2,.,CASSVVLAGGELFF,TGTGCCAGCAGTGTCGTACTAGCGGGCGGGGAGCTGTTTTTT
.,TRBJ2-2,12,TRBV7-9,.,CASRPGVGELFF,TGTGCCAGCAGACCAGGGGTCGGGGAGCTGTTTTTT
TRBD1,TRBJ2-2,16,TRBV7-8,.,CASSIFSQGAGGELFF,TGTGCCAGCAGCATTTTCTCTCAGGGGGCTGGCGGGGAGCTGTTTTTT
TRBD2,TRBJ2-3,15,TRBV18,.,CASSPQLAGTDTQYF,TGTGCCAGCTCACCACAACTAGCGGGCACAGATACGCAGTATTTT
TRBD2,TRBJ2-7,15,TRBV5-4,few,CASSLGTSGSYEQYF,TGTGCCAGCAGCTTAGGGACTAGCGGGTCCTACGAGCAGTACTTC
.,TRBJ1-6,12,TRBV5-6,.,CASSVAMDSLHF,TGTGCCAGCAGCGTCGCGATGGACAGCCTCCACTTT
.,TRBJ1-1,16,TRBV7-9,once,CASSLVPQGLNTEAFF,TGTGCCAGCAGCTTAGTACCTCAGGGGTTGAACACTGAAGCTTTCTTT
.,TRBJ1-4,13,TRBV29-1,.,CSDSRCDNEKLFF,TGCAGCGACTCCCGATGCGATAATGAAAAACTGTTTTTT
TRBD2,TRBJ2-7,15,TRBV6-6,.,CASTKGGSGTREQYF,TGTGCCAGCACCAAAGGGGGTAGCGGGACTCGCGAGCAGTACTTC
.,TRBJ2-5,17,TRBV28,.,CASSFLVAAPYQETQYF,TGTGCCAGCAGTTTTCTGGTAGCGGCTCCGTACCAAGAGACCCAGTACTTC
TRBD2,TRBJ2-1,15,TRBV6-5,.,CASTPSGRALNEQFF,TGTGCCAGCACCCCTAGCGGGAGGGCCCTCAATGAGCAGTTCTTC
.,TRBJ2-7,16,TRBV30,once,CAWSVIPPCLPYEQYF,TGTGCCTGGAGTGTAATCCCTCCTTGTCTTCCCTACGAGCAGTACTTC
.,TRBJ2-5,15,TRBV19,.,CASSMGFVEGETQYF,TGTGCCAGTAGTATGGGGTTCGTAGAGGGAGAGACCCAGTACTTC
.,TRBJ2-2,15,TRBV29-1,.,CSVGEAAANTGELFF,TGCAGCGTGGGGGAGGCAGCCGCGAACACCGGGGAGCTGTTTTTT
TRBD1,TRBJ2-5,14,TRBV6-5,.,CASSSGTAQETQYF,TGTGCCAGCAGTTCTGGGACAGCCCAAGAGACCCAGTACTTC
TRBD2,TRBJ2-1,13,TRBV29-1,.,CSVPRTSDRGQFF,TGCAGCGTCCCCAGGACTAGCGACCGAGGGCAGTTCTTC
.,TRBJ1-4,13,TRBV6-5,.,CASSYDTNEKLFF,TGTGCCAGCAGTTACGACACAAATGAAAAACTGTTTTTT
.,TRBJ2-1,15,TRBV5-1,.,CASSFPLVGTHEQFF,TGCGCCAGCAGCTTCCCCCTAGTTGGGACCCATGAGCAGTTCTTC
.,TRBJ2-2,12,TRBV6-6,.,CASTPGPGELFF,TGTGCCAGCACTCCGGGACCCGGGGAGCTGTTTTTT
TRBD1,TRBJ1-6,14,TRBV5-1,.,CASSSLDRVGPLHF,TGCGCCAGCAGCTCCTTAGACAGGGTTGGACCCCTCCACTTT
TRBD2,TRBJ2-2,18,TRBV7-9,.,CASSLMASGSGNTGELFF,TGTGCCAGCAGCTTAATGGCTAGCGGGAGCGGTAACACCGGGGAGCTGTTTTTT
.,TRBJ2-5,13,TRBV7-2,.,CASSLDGGETQYF,TGTGCCAGCAGCTTAGACGGCGGAGAGACCCAGTACTTC
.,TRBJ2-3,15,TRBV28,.,CASSFSGTPADTQYF,TGTGCCAGCAGTTTTTCCGGGACACCGGCAGATACGCAGTATTTT
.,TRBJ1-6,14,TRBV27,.,CASSLQGVNSPLHF,TGTGCCAGCAGTCTACAGGGAGTTAATTCACCCCTCCACTTT
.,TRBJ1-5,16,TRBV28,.,CASSPHPGGSNQPQHF,TGTGCCAGCAGTCCACACCCCGGGGGAAGCAATCAGCCCCAGCATTTT
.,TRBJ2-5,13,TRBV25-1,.,CASSEGPAETQYF,TGTGCCAGCAGTGAAGGCCCTGCGGAGACCCAGTACTTC
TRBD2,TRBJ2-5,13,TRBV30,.,CAWSGGAQETQYF,TGTGCCTGGAGCGGGGGGGCCCAAGAGACCCAGTACTTC
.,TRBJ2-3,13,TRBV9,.,CASSVGDRDTQYF,TGTGCCAGCAGCGTAGGGGACCGAGATACGCAGTATTTT
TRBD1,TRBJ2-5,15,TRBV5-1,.,CASSLTGGTQETQYF,TGCGCCAGCAGCTTGACAGGGGGCACACAAGAGACCCAGTACTTC
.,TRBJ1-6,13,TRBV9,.,CASSPQRGSPLHF,TGTGCCAGCAGCCCCCAGAGGGGGTCCCCCCTCCACTTT
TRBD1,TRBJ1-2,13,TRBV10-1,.,CASSEDRGYGYTF,TGCGCCAGCAGTGAGGACAGGGGCTATGGCTACACCTTC
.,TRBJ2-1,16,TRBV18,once,CASSPLRGSSYNEQFF,TGTGCCAGCTCACCACTGAGGGGGAGCTCCTACAATGAGCAGTTCTTC
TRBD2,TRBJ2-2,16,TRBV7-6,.,CASSSQAGGYTGELFF,TGTGCCAGCAGCTCCCAAGCGGGAGGGTACACCGGGGAGCTGTTTTTT
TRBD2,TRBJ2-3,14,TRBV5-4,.,CASSSGLLTDTQYF,TGTGCCAGCAGTTCGGGACTACTCACAGATACGCAGTATTTT
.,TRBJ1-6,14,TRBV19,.,CASRKTGWDSPLHF,TGTGCCAGTAGGAAGACGGGCTGGGATTCACCCCTCCACTTT